This entry lists 5 T cell receptor beta chains sequenced from one sample in a study of blood T cell repertoires in COVID-19. Assay: immunoSEQ multiplex PCR; the TCRdb copy retains only in-frame clones and omits some. The table shows around 160,000 clones, with 84% occurring only once. Specimen: peripheral blood. The receptors stem from a human donor in a cohort sampled during active COVID-19.

This clone was seen only a few times. This rearrangement joins TRBV5-1 to TRBJ2-7; TRBD1 agrees at 10 bases. In germline, CDR1 is SGHRS, CDR2 YFSETQ. The V and J ends lost 4 bases and 3 bases, in that order; junction bases with no gene match: 7. The CDR3 loop spans 15 amino acids. CDR3 residues: CASSPPTGGLYEQYF. CDR3 DNA sequence: TGCGCCAGCAGCCCCCCGACAGGGGGCCTCTACGAGCAGTACTTC.

The chain combines TRBV13 with TRBJ2-3; D uncertain. This CDR3 spans 11 amino acids. Germline-derived CDR1 and CDR2 are PRHDT and FYEKMQ (reference sequence). Trimming took 4 bases from V and 5 from J, leaving 4 bases between them. This CDR3 is CASSYRDTQYF. DNA of the CDR3: TGTGCCAGCAGCTACAGAGATACGCAGTATTTT.

This clone has just a few counts. The chain combines TRBV18 with TRBJ1-5; D gene uncertain. The germline V and J ends were trimmed by 3 bases and 5 bases, with 8 bases remaining between them. The length of the CDR3 is 13 residues. The V gene's germline CDR1 is KGHSH and CDR2 LQKENI. The CDR3 sequence is CASSPAEDQPQHF. The CDR3 region has the DNA TGTGCCAGCTCACCCGCAGAGGATCAGCCCCAGCATTTT.

The chain is built from TRBV19 and TRBJ2-7; 8 bases fit TRBD1. The J segment lost 5 bases and the V segment lost 5 bases, leaving 8 bases of the junction unmatched. CDR1 is LNHDA and CDR2 is SQIVND in the germline V gene (reference sequence). CDR3 size: 14 residues. The CDR3 spells CASSARTGIHEQYF. CDR3 nucleotides: TGTGCCAGTAGTGCCAGGACAGGGATCCACGAGCAGTACTTC.

This chain links TRBV4-1 with TRBJ2-3; 11 bases map to TRBD1. Germline V gene sequence: CDR1 MGHRA, CDR2 YSYEKL. Losses at the gene ends were 4 bases for V and 2 bases for J; bases not matched to a gene: 5. The CDR3 is 16 amino acids. The CDR3 coding sequence is TGCGCCAGCAGCCGGGGACAGGGGGGAATCACAGATACGCAGTATTTT. This translates into CASSRGQGGITDTQYF.